These T cell receptor beta chains were read from a single sample in a study of cytomegalovirus exposure and HLA in healthy donors. Data came from immunoSEQ multiplex PCR; TCRdb stores just in-frame clones and leaves some out. This sample yields some 200,000 clones, of which approximately 80% are seen a single time; roughly 0.75% belongs to the top ten. The sequenced material came from PBMCs. The source is a boy younger than 10 in good health and CMV-seronegative. Each CDR3 is given without its conserved first and last residue.

j_gene | v_gene | CDR3aa
TRBJ1-2 | TRBV11-2 | ASSLVPGTGGDGYT
TRBJ2-5 | TRBV4-1 | ASSPGGRAETQY
TRBJ2-7 | TRBV27 | ASSLYGYEQY
TRBJ2-4 | TRBV9 | ASSADIKRDIQY
TRBJ2-1 | TRBV19 | VPLSREGYNEQF
TRBJ1-5 | TRBV5-4 | ASSLEPGQGNQPQH
TRBJ1-1 | TRBV7-8 | ASSPRDTEVNTEAF
TRBJ1-5 | TRBV4-1 | ASSHPGGLSNQPQH
TRBJ2-2 | TRBV7-7 | ASSPGTGYRGELF
TRBJ1-6 | TRBV7-9 | ASSPHRDSNSPLH
TRBJ2-1 | TRBV5-6 | ASSLAFLRWEQF
TRBJ1-2 | TRBV19 | ASSRQGADDGYT
TRBJ1-5 | TRBV28 | ASSLSSVSDREPQH
TRBJ2-3 | TRBV7-9 | ASSNLTSGGLASTDTQY
TRBJ1-2 | TRBV9 | TSSVGTPLTTGYT
TRBJ2-1 | TRBV6-5 | ASSYGLAGTNEQF
TRBJ2-7 | TRBV11-2 | ASSPRHTRYEQY
TRBJ2-2 | TRBV5-1 | ASSLGQGKDTGELF
TRBJ1-2 | TRBV15 | ATSTNREPNYGYT
TRBJ1-5 | TRBV19 | ASNPGTGNVEPQH
TRBJ2-2 | TRBV5-6 | ASSLVGLAGNTGELF
TRBJ1-1 | TRBV6-5 | ASSFRPGEAF
TRBJ1-2 | TRBV30 | AWSVHGTYYGYT
TRBJ1-1 | TRBV5-4 | ASSRQGSYTEAF
TRBJ2-1 | TRBV7-9 | SSSSLAGVAYNEQF
TRBJ1-2 | TRBV19 | ASSMGGRANYGYT
TRBJ2-3 | TRBV7-2 | ASSLARTTAGTDTQY
TRBJ1-3 | TRBV9 | ASGQGASGNTIY
TRBJ2-3 | TRBV7-9 | ASSPTGTSLDETQY
TRBJ2-1 | TRBV19 | ASRHPGNEQF
TRBJ2-2 | TRBV5-4 | ASSLTSGRIGELF
TRBJ2-2 | TRBV5-4 | ASSLRDSTGELF
TRBJ2-7 | TRBV25-1 | ASRDPDRGPYYEQY
TRBJ1-1 | TRBV6-1 | ASSLTGAEAF
TRBJ1-1 | TRBV20-1 | SARENREAF
TRBJ1-6 | TRBV10-3 | AISDPRRGYNSPLH
TRBJ1-2 | TRBV15 | ATSRGGHSYGYT
TRBJ2-3 | TRBV10-3 | AISTGGVTDTQY
TRBJ2-2 | TRBV7-6 | ASSLAGELF
TRBJ2-1 | TRBV4-2 | ASSQDLLGRHYNEQF
TRBJ2-7 | TRBV27 | ASSSAYLSYEQY
TRBJ2-1 | TRBV10-2 | ASAGFVAGGLGEQF
TRBJ2-5 | TRBV4-1 | ASSPGETQY
TRBJ1-5 | TRBV19 | ASNTGATSNQPQH
TRBJ1-3 | TRBV29-1 | SVRTGSGNTIY
TRBJ1-6 | TRBV30 | AWSVQGVRSSPLH
TRBJ1-2 | TRBV6-5 | ASSEGGGYT
TRBJ2-7 | TRBV30 | AWSPGFPYEQY
TRBJ1-4 | TRBV9 | ASSEGTGSDEKLF
TRBJ2-1 | TRBV18 | ASSLETGYNEQF
TRBJ1-1 | TRBV15 | ATSGRLGAGNTEAF
TRBJ2-2 | TRBV11-2 | ASGAVQGPNTGELF
TRBJ1-4 | TRBV5-1 | ASKFGQGVREKLF
TRBJ1-6 | TRBV4-1 | ASSQDSTDSHSPLH
TRBJ2-5 | TRBV5-4 | ASSLGLGGTQETQY
TRBJ2-1 | TRBV5-6 | ASSFGQGAMQF